The 25 T cell receptor beta chains below come from one sample, sequenced in a study of T cell responses to AZD1222 COVID-19 vaccine. This table comes from immunoSEQ multiplex PCR, and its TCRdb copy is limited to in-frame clones, with some not included. The sample holds approximately 93,000 clones; approximately 89% are singletons and the top ten take roughly 5.2%. The sample in question was peripheral blood, obtained 28 days after the second AZD1222 dose. These receptors all come from an adult who received the AZD1222 COVID-19 vaccine.

This clone has just a few counts. This chain links TRBV4-1 with TRBJ2-2; 11 nucleotides agree with TRBD1. The CDR3 is 16 amino acids. V dropped 4 bases and J dropped 5; count of bases not matched to a gene: 6. Germline lookup yields CDR1 MGHRA and CDR2 YSYEKL. The CDR3 DNA reads TGCGCCAGCAGCCTGGGACAGGGGGTTAGGACCGGGGAGCTGTTTTTT. Its protein is CASSLGQGVRTGELFF.

CDR3 region: CASSQEAPGQGFYGYTF. CDR3 in DNA: TGCGCCAGCAGCCAAGAAGCCCCGGGACAGGGGTTCTATGGCTACACCTTC. The chain links TRBV4-3 to TRBJ1-2; TRBD1 agrees at 10 bases. Germline CDR1 reads LGHNA; CDR2 reads YSLEER. V was pared by 0 bases and J by 4 bases, with 8 bases of the junction left unmatched. CDR3 size: 17 residues.

A word on this clone: A junction end diverges from the germline sequence, so it may reflect a read error. The V call is TRBV2, the J call TRBJ1-1; no clear D. The CDR3 runs 12 residues. Germline CDR1 SNHLY, CDR2 FYNNEI. The chain's CDR3 is CVSHNQPTEAFF. The CDR3 DNA is TGTGTCAGCCATAACCAGCCCACTGAAGCTTTCTTT.

The chain recombines TRBV6-5 with TRBJ2-5; no firm D call. Trimming shortened V by 9 bases and J by 5 bases, and 10 bases separated the two germline ends. Germline CDR1 is MNHEY and CDR2 is SVGAGI. The CDR3 totals 11 residues. CDR3 protein: CASGERETQYF. CDR3 coding DNA: TGTGCCAGTGGGGAAAGGGAGACCCAGTACTTC.

This rearrangement joins TRBV27 to TRBJ1-2; perhaps TRBD1 as D (6 bases). Germline lookup yields CDR1 MNHEY and CDR2 SMNVEV (reference sequence). V was clipped by 2 bases and J by 5 bases, with 12 bases between them. The CDR3 has 14 amino acids. This chain's CDR3 is CASSLIPQGYGYTF. As DNA, the CDR3 is TGTGCCAGCAGTTTAATTCCCCAGGGGTATGGCTACACCTTC.

The rearrangement links TRBV7-2 to TRBJ2-5; D possibly matches TRBD1 or TRBD2 (5 bases each). Deletions cut 5 bases from V and 3 bases from J, with 19 bases between. The germline CDR1 and CDR2 sequences are SGHTA and FQGNSA. This CDR3 has 16 residues. DNA for the CDR3: TGTGCCAGCAGCCCGACCCTGGGGGTTTCAGAAGAGACCCAGTACTTC. Protein sequence: CASSPTLGVSEETQYF.

V gene TRBV18 combines with J gene TRBJ2-3; TRBD2 matches at 12 bases. The ends lost 2 bases at V and 4 bases at J; junction bases unmatched: 7. The CDR3 totals 17 residues. In germline, CDR1 is KGHSH, CDR2 LQKENI. The CDR3 nucleotides read TGTGCCAGCTCACCAGAACAACTAGCGGGGGGTCCAGATACGCAGTATTTT. The encoded protein is CASSPEQLAGGPDTQYF.

The chain is built from TRBV27 and TRBJ2-7; TRBD1 matches 7 bases. The junction had 9 bases not matched to a gene; V was cut back by 1 base and J by 6 bases. The CDR3 covers 15 residues. The germline gives CDR1 MNHEY, CDR2 SMNVEV (reference sequence). The CDR3 reads CASSLLGTDTSEQYV. As DNA, the CDR3 is TGTGCCAGCAGTTTATTGGGGACAGACACCTCCGAGCAGTACGTC.

This clone is a singleton in its sample. V and J are TRBV12-3 or TRBV12-4 and TRBJ2-7; D gene ambiguous. The germline V and J ends were trimmed by 3 bases and 5 bases, with 11 bases remaining between them. The CDR3 length is 13 residues. The CDR3 bases are TGTGCCAGCAGTTTTGCAGATCAAAACGAGCAGTACTTC. This gives the protein CASSFADQNEQYF.

This chain links TRBV10-1 with TRBJ1-3, with D unclear. The CDR3 has 15 residues. V gave up 2 bases and J gave up 2 bases, with 10 bases separating them. CDR1 WNHNN and CDR2 SYGVQD come from the germline V gene (reference sequence). CDR3 in DNA: TGCGCCAGCAGTGAGATGGTAGAGCCTGGAAACACCATATATTTT. Its translation is CASSEMVEPGNTIYF.

About this clone: The conserved final phenylalanine or tryptophan is absent from the CDR3, which likely points to a read error. No DNA is shown, since the ends of the CDR3 on it are uncertain; the CDR3 is the one TCRdb lists. The chain couples TRBV5-8 to TRBJ1-2. Looked up from germline, CDR1 is SGHTS and CDR2 is YDEGEE. The CDR3 length equals 14 residues, ends included. The CDR3 loop is CASSLAGRESISPV.

V is TRBV3-1 (or the pseudogene TRBV3-2) and J is TRBJ2-1; D tentatively fits TRBD1 or TRBD2 (6 bases each). The germline V and J ends were trimmed by 2 bases and 8 bases, with 10 bases remaining between them. The CDR3 loop spans 13 amino acids. Germline assignment: CDR1 LGHDT and CDR2 YNNKEL (reference sequence). The CDR3 DNA is TGTGCCAGCAGCCAAAGGGGGGCCGATGAGCAGTTCTTC. This gives the protein CASSQRGADEQFF.

The chain joins TRBV7-9 to TRBJ1-2; D perhaps matches TRBD1 (6 bases). This CDR3 comprises 13 residues. Germline V gives CDR1 SEHNR, CDR2 FQNEAQ (reference sequence). V was pared by 2 bases and J by 8 bases, with 12 bases between. The chain's CDR3 is CASSLLGGEGYTF. The CDR3 nucleotides read TGTGCCAGCAGCTTATTGGGGGGCGAGGGCTACACCTTC.

J is TRBJ1-5 and V is TRBV28; 10 nucleotides agree with TRBD1. Unmatched junction bases numbered 9, after V lost 5 bases and J lost 5 bases. The CDR3 is 16 amino acids. CDR1 is MDHEN and CDR2 is SYDVKM in the germline V gene. The CDR3 region is CASSATTGGSYQPQHF. In DNA form, the CDR3 reads TGTGCCAGCAGTGCTACGACAGGGGGCTCGTATCAGCCCCAGCATTTT.

V and J are TRBV4-1 and TRBJ2-6, with D possibly being TRBD1 or TRBD2 (5 bases each). Trimming shortened V by 11 bases and J by 0 bases, and 11 bases separated the two germline ends. Germline CDR1 and CDR2: MGHRA and YSYEKL. CDR3 length: 14 residues. CDR3 loop: CAGGAPSGANVLTF. The DNA for the CDR3 is TGCGCCGGGGGTGCCCCCTCTGGGGCCAACGTCCTGACTTTC.

The gene calls are TRBV4-1 and TRBJ1-5, with a tentative D call TRBD1 (6 bases). The CDR3 runs to 19 residues. Between the trimmed V and J ends, which lost 0 bases and 0 bases, there was a span of 18 bases. Germline values: CDR1 MGHRA, CDR2 YSYEKL. The CDR3 protein is CASSQDPGQGRGSNQPQHF. As DNA, the CDR3 is TGCGCCAGCAGCCAAGATCCGGGACAAGGAAGGGGTAGCAATCAGCCCCAGCATTTT.

The rearrangement joins TRBV7-6 to TRBJ2-3, with D unclear. V gave up 0 bases and J gave up 1 base, with 8 bases separating them. The CDR3 consists of 15 residues. Germline CDR1 and CDR2: SGHVS and FNYEAQ. DNA for the CDR3: TGTGCCAGCAGCTTAGCAGTTGCGGGCACAGATACGCAGTATTTT. Residues: CASSLAVAGTDTQYF.

The chain uses TRBV6-9 and TRBJ1-2; TRBD1 is a possible D gene (5 bases). Germline CDR1 is MNHGY and CDR2 is SVAAGI. Trimming stripped 1 base from V and 0 bases from J, with 9 bases between. CDR3 length: 15 amino acids. The CDR3: CASSYLGATNYGYTF. The CDR3 DNA reads as TGTGCCAGCAGTTATTTAGGGGCGACTAACTATGGCTACACCTTC.

V usage is TRBV7-9 and J usage is TRBJ2-6; unclear D gene. This CDR3 region has 19 residues. Trimming removed 2 bases at V and 0 bases at J, with 17 bases between. Germline assignment: CDR1 SEHNR and CDR2 FQNEAQ (reference sequence). DNA of the CDR3: TGTGCCAGCAGCTTACTGGGCATTTTAATATTCTCTGGGGCCAACGTCCTGACTTTC. Its translation is CASSLLGILIFSGANVLTF. The full variable domain, with the rest looked up from reference TRBV7-9 and TRBJ2-6, is DTGVSQNPRHKITKRGQNVTFRCDPISEHNRLYWYRQTLGQGPEFLTYFQNEAQLEKSRLLSDRFSAERPKGSFSTLEIQRTEQGDSAMYLCASSLLGILIFSGANVLTFGAGSRLTVL.

This rearrangement joins TRBV24-1 to TRBJ2-5, with 12 nucleotides matching TRBD1. The germline V gene has CDR1 KGHDR and CDR2 SFDVKD. The CDR3 spans 19 residues. J gave up 5 bases and V 3 bases, and 15 bases lay outside the gene matches. CDR3 in amino acids: CATSDIRGGQGAFGETQYF. The CDR3 DNA follows: TGTGCCACCAGTGATATCCGAGGGGGACAGGGGGCCTTTGGGGAGACCCAGTACTTC.

This clone has more than one count but fewer than ten. V is TRBV11-3 and J is TRBJ2-7, with D possibly TRBD2 on 6 matching bases. The CDR3 loop spans 16 amino acids. V lost 2 bases, J lost 2 bases, and 16 bases lay in between. Per germline, CDR1 SGHNT and CDR2 YENEEA. CDR3 nucleotides: TGTGCCAGCAGCTTATCAGGAGGGGCCGACACCTACGAGCAGTACTTC. It translates to CASSLSGGADTYEQYF.

V usage is TRBV18 and J usage is TRBJ2-2; no firm D call. The CDR3 loop spans 13 amino acids. V lost 3 bases to trimming and J lost 3 bases, with 5 bases between them. Germline lookup yields CDR1 KGHSH and CDR2 LQKENI. The CDR3 protein is CASSPKDTGELFF. In DNA, the CDR3 is TGTGCCAGCTCACCCAAAGACACCGGGGAGCTGTTTTTT.

The chain is built from TRBV3-1 (or the pseudogene TRBV3-2) and TRBJ1-1, with D unresolved. V lost 8 bases and J 1 base, leaving 8 bases between the germline ends. The CDR3 is 12 amino acids. The germline gives CDR1 LGHDT, CDR2 YNNKEL (reference sequence). The CDR3 nucleotides read TGTGCCAGCGAAGACGGGAACACTGAAGCTTTCTTT. This gives the protein CASEDGNTEAFF.

The chain employs TRBV5-4 and TRBJ2-3; 7 bases agree with TRBD1. The V gene end was trimmed by 4 bases and the J gene end by 6 bases; junction bases not matched to a gene: 5. This CDR3 spans 13 amino acids. Germline V lookup: CDR1 SGHNT, CDR2 YYREEE (reference sequence). The CDR3 DNA sequence: TGTGCCAGCAGCGGTGACAGGGCGGATACGCAGTATTTT. This codes for CASSGDRADTQYF.

This chain uses TRBV7-2 with TRBJ2-5, with D perhaps matching TRBD1 (5 bases). Looked up from germline, CDR1 is SGHTA and CDR2 is FQGNSA. V was trimmed by 5 bases and J by 1 base, leaving 14 bases between them. The CDR3 totals 15 residues. The CDR3 sequence is CASSPRQNSQETQYF. CDR3 coding DNA: TGTGCCAGCAGCCCTCGACAGAATTCCCAAGAGACCCAGTACTTC.